Listed below are T cell receptor beta chains from one sample, sequenced in a study of T cells in Graves' hyperthyroidism and ophthalmopathy. From the multiplex PCR reads, TCRdb called clonotypes with MiXCR, one entry per CDR3 protein. The data contain about 500,000 distinct CDR3 sequences, about 15% of them seen just once; the ten biggest clones take up under 20%. The sample taken for sequencing was blood. The receptors stem from a woman younger than 35 with Graves' ophthalmopathy. Each CDR3 is given with its conserved first and last residue. D genes are given only for firm matches. Rows give clone size only sometimes, using once, few, many, or a class for an expanded clone.

j_gene | abundance | v_gene | d_gene | CDR3nt | CDR3aa
TRBJ1-5 | NA | TRBV7-3 | NA | TGTGCCAGCAGCTTGATGAATAGCAATCAGCCCCAGCATTTT | CASSLMNSNQPQHF
TRBJ1-4 | few | TRBV5-6 | NA | TGTGCCAGCAGCCTAATCCCGGGGCAGGGGTTTGAAAAACTGTTTTTT | CASSLIPGQGFEKLFF
TRBJ1-4 | NA | TRBV20-1 | NA | TGCGCAACGGGAGGGTTGGATGAAAAACTGTTTTTT | CATGGLDEKLFF
TRBJ1-6 | many | TRBV28 | NA | TGTGCCAGCAGGGGGGGGGGGGCCTCGGAAACCCTCCACTTT | CASRGGGASETLHF
TRBJ2-3 | many | TRBV20-1 | TRBD2 | TGCAGTCTTTCCCCGGCCCAGCGGGGGGGCTTAAGCACAGATACGCAGTATTTT | CSLSPAQRGGLSTDTQYF
TRBJ1-3 | NA | TRBV5-1 | NA | TGCGCCAGCAGCTCGACCTCCACAAGCTCTGGAAACACCATATATTTT | CASSSTSTSSGNTIYF
TRBJ1-6 | NA | TRBV7-2 | NA | TGTGCCAGCAGCCCCCGGGGGGAAGCGTGGTCACCCCTCCACTTT | CASSPRGEAWSPLHF
TRBJ1-1 | NA | TRBV6-2/TRBV6-3 | NA | TGTGCCAGCAGCAGAGGGGGGATGGTACCTGAAGCTTTCTTT | CASSRGGMVPEAFF
TRBJ2-1 | NA | TRBV19 | TRBD1 | TGTGCCAGTAGTACGGGACAGGCTAACTACAATGAGCAGTTCTTC | CASSTGQANYNEQFF
TRBJ2-5 | few | TRBV6-1 | NA | TGTGCCAGCAGCTTCCCTGAGGGCCAAGAGACCCAGTACTTC | CASSFPEGQETQYF
TRBJ2-7 | few | TRBV30 | TRBD2 | TGTGCCTGGAAAGACCCGAGGAGCGGGACCGTCTACGAGCAGTACTTC | CAWKDPRSGTVYEQYF
TRBJ1-4 | NA | TRBV11-1 | TRBD1 | TGTGCCAGCAGCCCCCGGGACAGTAATGAAAAACTGTTTTTT | CASSPRDSNEKLFF
TRBJ1-6 | NA | TRBV28 | NA | TGTGCCAGCAGTTTATATGTGGGGGCCCCTTCACCCCTCCACTTT | CASSLYVGAPSPLHF
TRBJ2-7 | many | TRBV20-1 | NA | TGCAGTGCGTTGGGGGCTACTTCCTACGAGCAGTACTTC | CSALGATSYEQYF
TRBJ2-2 | NA | TRBV18 | NA | TGTGCCAGCTCACCATTCATCGTGGCTGCTAACACCGGGGAGCTGTTTTTT | CASSPFIVAANTGELFF
TRBJ2-1 | few | TRBV29-1 | NA | TGCAGCGTTGAAGATTGGGCAGAGTACAATGAGCAGTTCTTC | CSVEDWAEYNEQFF
TRBJ2-1 | few | TRBV5-1 | NA | TGCGCCAGCAGCGTGGGGTGGCAGCCGACCTACAATGAGCAGTTCTTC | CASSVGWQPTYNEQFF
TRBJ2-3 | NA | TRBV4-1 | NA | TGCGCCAGCAGCCCGTTAGGATTCTACCATACGCAGTATTTT | CASSPLGFYHTQYF
TRBJ2-7 | many | TRBV7-9 | NA | TGTGCCAGCAGCTTCTCCCGAGGGTCAGTTCCCTACGAGCAGTACTTC | CASSFSRGSVPYEQYF
TRBJ1-1 | many | TRBV5-1 | NA | TGCGCCAGCAGCTTGGCCGAGGGGGCTGAAGCTTTCTTT | CASSLAEGAEAFF
TRBJ1-5 | many | TRBV28 | NA | TGTGCCAGCAGTGGGGACCCCCGAGGTCCCCAGCATTTT | CASSGDPRGPQHF
TRBJ2-3 | few | TRBV9 | NA | TGTGCCAGCAGCGTAGAAGATTACGGCTTCACAGATACGCAGTATTTT | CASSVEDYGFTDTQYF
TRBJ2-7 | many | TRBV11-2 | NA | TGTGCCAGCAGCTTAGTCGAGTTTCAATACGAGCAGTACTTC | CASSLVEFQYEQYF
TRBJ2-5 | many | TRBV28 | NA | TGTGCCAGCAGTTTATTTGGGGCCACCCAAGAGACCCAGTACTTC | CASSLFGATQETQYF
TRBJ1-2 | NA | TRBV7-2 | TRBD1 | TGTGCCAGCAGCTTACCGGGGGTACAGGGGGCCTATGGCTACACCTTC | CASSLPGVQGAYGYTF
TRBJ2-1 | many | TRBV7-2 | NA | TGTGCCAGCAGCTCAACAGGGTCTTACAATGAGCAGTTCTTC | CASSSTGSYNEQFF
TRBJ2-3 | few | TRBV20-1 | NA | TGCAGTGCTAGAAGGGCCAATTATCTCACAGATACGCAGTATTTT | CSARRANYLTDTQYF
TRBJ2-1 | NA | TRBV6-1 | NA | TGTGCCAGCAGTGAAGACAAAGGGGCTACGTACAATGAGCAGTTCTTC | CASSEDKGATYNEQFF
TRBJ1-1 | many | TRBV7-2 | NA | TGTGCCAGCAGCAACACACGTGAAGCTTTCTTT | CASSNTREAFF
TRBJ2-1 | NA | TRBV13 | TRBD2 | TGTGCCAGCAGCGCCAACCGGGACTACGAATCCGGTGAGCAGTTCTTC | CASSANRDYESGEQFF
TRBJ1-2 | many | TRBV7-8 | NA | TGTGCCAGCAGCCTCCGGGACCGCAATAAAGGGGGCTACACCTTC | CASSLRDRNKGGYTF